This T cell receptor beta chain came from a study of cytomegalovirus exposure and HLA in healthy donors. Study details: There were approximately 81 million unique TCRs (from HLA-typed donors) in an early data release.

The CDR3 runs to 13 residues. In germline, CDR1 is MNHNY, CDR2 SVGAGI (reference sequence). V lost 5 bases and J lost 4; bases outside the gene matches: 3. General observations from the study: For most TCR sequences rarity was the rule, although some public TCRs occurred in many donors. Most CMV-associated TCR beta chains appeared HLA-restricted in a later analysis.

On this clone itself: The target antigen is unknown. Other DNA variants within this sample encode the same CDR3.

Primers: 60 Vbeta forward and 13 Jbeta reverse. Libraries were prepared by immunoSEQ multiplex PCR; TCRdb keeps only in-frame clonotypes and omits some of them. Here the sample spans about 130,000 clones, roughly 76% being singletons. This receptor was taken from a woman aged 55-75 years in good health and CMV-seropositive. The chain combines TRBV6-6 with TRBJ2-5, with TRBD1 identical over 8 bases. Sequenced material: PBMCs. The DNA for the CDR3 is TGTGCCAGCAGTGGACAGGGAGGAGAGACCCAGTACTTC. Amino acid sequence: CASSGQGGETQYF.